The 26 T cell receptor beta chains below come from one sample, sequenced in a study of shared clonotypes between healthy human individuals. The repertoire was sequenced with immunoSEQ multiplex PCR; TCRdb's copy has only in-frame clones and lacks some. The sample yields about half a million clones, 70% to 80% seen once. Specimen: PBMCs. The receptors originated from a woman aged 40 to 50 in good health. Some clones in this sample may be carry-over from other donors' samples.

The gene calls are TRBV28 and TRBJ1-5, with TRBD1 identical over 8 bases. CDR1 MDHEN and CDR2 SYDVKM come from the germline V gene. The CDR3 is made up of 14 amino acids. J was trimmed by 7 bases and V by 5 bases; bases with no gene match: 7. CDR3 DNA: TGTGCCAGCAGTACGACAGGGGTATTCCAGCCCCAGCATTTT. It translates to CASSTTGVFQPQHF.

The chain has TRBV30 and TRBJ2-5, with 8 bases fitting TRBD1. The J call could be wrong; TRBJ2-7 is a better fit for the DNA end. CDR1 is GTSNPN and CDR2 is SVGIG in the germline V gene (reference sequence). CDR3 length: 14 amino acids. CDR3 residues: CAWSGDRGPYEQYF. The CDR3 DNA sequence: TGTGCCTGGAGCGGAGACAGGGGTCCCTACGAGCAGTACTTC.

The chain couples TRBV19 to TRBJ2-7; D might be TRBD2 (6 bases). This CDR3 contains 15 residues. Germline V lookup: CDR1 LNHDA, CDR2 SQIVND (reference sequence). With 4 bases removed from V and 0 bases from J, the gap between germline ends came to 13 bases. The CDR3 is CASSKRASGSYEQYF. The CDR3 region has the DNA TGTGCCAGTAGTAAGCGGGCCTCGGGCTCCTACGAGCAGTACTTC.

Regarding this clone: Within the sample, other DNA sequences also encode this same CDR3. CDR3 sequence reads: CASSPGTGAYEQYF. DNA for the CDR3: TGTGCCAGCTCACCGGGTACAGGGGCCTACGAGCAGTACTTC. The gene calls are TRBV18 and TRBJ2-7; TRBD1 agrees at 7 bases. V shed 3 bases, J shed 2 bases, and the junction held 4 bases outside the gene matches. CDR1 and CDR2 from the germline V gene are KGHSH and LQKENI. This CDR3 spans 14 amino acids.

The CDR3: CASSPQANTEAFF. DNA for the CDR3: TGTGCCAGCTCACCACAAGCGAACACTGAAGCTTTCTTT. The chain employs TRBV18 and TRBJ1-1; no firm D call. The CDR3 has 13 amino acids. From germline, CDR1 is KGHSH and CDR2 LQKENI. Trimming pared 1 base from V and 1 base from J, leaving 4 bases between.

This clone has only one observation. The rearrangement joins TRBV5-5 to TRBJ1-1; D unclear. This CDR3 is 13 amino acids long. V lost 1 base and J lost 1, with 5 bases in between. Germline lookup yields CDR1 SGHKS and CDR2 YYEKEE (reference sequence). The chain's CDR3 is CASSLKTNTEAFF. For the CDR3, the DNA is TGTGCCAGCAGCTTGAAGACGAACACTGAAGCTTTCTTT. The variable domain in full, completed from reference TRBV5-5 and TRBJ1-1, reads DAGVTQSPTHLIKTRGQQVTLRCSPISGHKSVSWYQQVLGQGPQFIFQYYEKEERGRGNFPDRFSARQFPNYSSELNVNALLLGDSALYLCASSLKTNTEAFFGQGTRLTVV.

This clone was seen a handful of times. The J gene is TRBJ2-7, the V gene TRBV9; D not certain. The CDR3 spans 14 residues. V was cut by 0 bases and J by 2 bases, with 9 bases left in between. Germline loops: CDR1 SGDLS, CDR2 YYNGEE. The CDR3 protein is CASSVELLPYEQYF. CDR3 nucleotide sequence: TGTGCCAGCAGCGTAGAACTGCTACCCTACGAGCAGTACTTC.

The chain has TRBV6-5 and TRBJ1-5; D gene ambiguous. Deletions cut 1 base from V and 2 bases from J, with 9 bases between. CDR1 is MNHEY, CDR2 SVGAGI, per germline. The CDR3 extends over 15 amino acids. The CDR3 is CASSYLVSRNQPQHF. CDR3 coding DNA: TGTGCCAGCAGTTACTTGGTCAGCCGCAATCAGCCCCAGCATTTT.

The chain is built from TRBV5-6 and TRBJ2-7, with 9 bases matching TRBD2. The CDR3 runs to 13 residues. Germline CDR1 is SGHDT and CDR2 is YYEEEE. Germline trimming cut 0 bases from V and 11 bases from J; bases unmatched to any gene: 6. The CDR3 coding sequence is TGTGCCAGCAGCTTGGGTAGCGGGAGAATTGAGTACTTC. This translates into CASSLGSGRIEYF.

The rearrangement uses TRBV6-5 and TRBJ2-1, with D uncertain. The CDR3 is 11 residues long. The V end was cut by 7 bases, the J end by 8 bases, with 9 bases between. In germline, CDR1 is MNHEY, CDR2 SVGAGI. The CDR3 protein is CASTFSDEQFF. The CDR3 coding sequence is TGTGCCAGCACGTTTTCTGATGAGCAGTTCTTC.

The chain is built from TRBV5-4 and TRBJ2-7; TRBD2 agrees at 8 bases. The CDR3 extends over 16 amino acids. CDR1 and CDR2 from the germline V gene are SGHNT and YYREEE (reference sequence). V was clipped by 4 bases and J by 2 bases; unmatched bases: 11. This CDR3 reads CASSPKSGSFTYEQYF. In DNA, the CDR3 is TGTGCCAGCAGCCCTAAAAGCGGGAGCTTTACCTACGAGCAGTACTTC.

This clone was seen a few times. The rearrangement links TRBV30 to TRBJ1-2; TRBD1 is a possible D gene (6 bases). Deletions cut 0 bases from V and 5 bases from J, with 16 bases between. This CDR3 spans 15 amino acids. Germline assignment: CDR1 GTSNPN and CDR2 SVGIG (reference sequence). In nucleotides, the CDR3 is TGTGCCTGGAGTGTACAGGGAGGTGGGCTATATGGCTACACCTTC. Translation gives CAWSVQGGGLYGYTF.

The V gene is TRBV28, the J gene TRBJ2-7, with unresolved D. From germline, CDR1 is MDHEN and CDR2 SYDVKM. The CDR3 is made up of 15 amino acids. The V gene lost 6 bases and the J gene lost 7 bases, with 22 bases spanning the gap. The CDR3 region has the DNA TGTGCCAGCAGCCCGAGCCCGGGCTCCCCGAGAGAGCAGTACTTC. Amino acids: CASSPSPGSPREQYF.

Turning to this clone: One base away lies a much larger clone, so this may be a sequencing read error. This chain joins TRBV30 and TRBJ2-5, with D perhaps matching TRBD2 (6 bases). The V gene's germline CDR1 is GTSNPN and CDR2 SVGIG (reference sequence). The V and J ends lost 3 bases and 10 bases respectively, with 21 bases between them. The CDR3 is 14 amino acids. DNA of the CDR3: TGTGCCTGGAGGGATTGGAGGGCTCGAGGGATCCAGTACTTC. It codes for CAWRDWRARGIQYF.

Regarding this clone: The identical CDR3 is also encoded by other nucleotide sequences in the sample. The chain recombines TRBV30 with TRBJ1-2; D gene ambiguous. Per the germline V gene, CDR1 is GTSNPN and CDR2 is SVGIG (reference sequence). The CDR3 is 12 amino acids. V shed 3 bases and J shed 3 bases, with 8 bases lying between them. CDR3 nucleotide sequence: TGTGCCTGGAGCGGCGGGGACTATGGCTACACCTTC. It yields the protein CAWSGGDYGYTF. Combining the CDR3 with reference TRBV30 and TRBJ1-2 gives the whole variable domain SQTIHQWPATLVQPVGSPLSLECTVEGTSNPNLYWYRQAAGRGLQLLFYSVGIGQISSEVPQNLSASRPQDRQFILSSKKLLLSDSGFYLCAWSGGDYGYTFGSGTRLTVV.

This chain links TRBV9 with TRBJ2-1; D might be TRBD2 (5 bases). Germline lookup yields CDR1 SGDLS and CDR2 YYNGEE. This CDR3 is built from 15 residues. V lost 0 bases and J lost 3, with 10 bases in between. The CDR3 here is CASSVVGDGYNEQFF. DNA for the CDR3: TGTGCCAGCAGCGTAGTGGGAGATGGCTACAATGAGCAGTTCTTC.

The J gene is TRBJ2-5, the V gene TRBV25-1; the D gene is possibly TRBD1 (6 bases). TRBJ2-7 explains the end of the DNA better; the J call may be wrong. Germline CDR1 reads MGHDK; CDR2 reads SYGVNS. The CDR3 is made up of 13 amino acids. The CDR3 region is CASSAQGLYEQYF. Written as DNA, the CDR3 is TGTGCCAGCAGTGCACAGGGCCTTTACGAGCAGTACTTC.

The chain has TRBV4-1 and TRBJ2-7, with D unclear. CDR3 length: 15 residues. Trimming cost V 0 bases and J 4 bases, with 13 bases left between them. Germline V gene data show CDR1 as MGHRA and CDR2 as YSYEKL. This chain's CDR3 is CASSQDPVSIYEQYF. CDR3 in DNA: TGCGCCAGCAGCCAAGACCCCGTGTCAATTTACGAGCAGTACTTC.

The chain links TRBV28 to TRBJ2-7; TRBD2 matches 13 bases. There are 18 residues in the CDR3. CDR1 and CDR2 (germline): MDHEN, SYDVKM. V lost 5 bases and J lost 3; bases outside the gene matches: 13. CDR3 sequence: CASSATSGRNVRNYEQYF. The CDR3 DNA sequence: TGTGCCAGCAGTGCGACTAGCGGGAGGAACGTGCGAAACTACGAGCAGTACTTC.

This clone showed up just once. The chain combines TRBV5-4 with TRBJ2-7; D perhaps matches TRBD2 (6 bases). CDR1 and CDR2 (germline): SGHNT, YYREEE (reference sequence). This CDR3 has 14 amino acids. Trimming cost V 3 bases and J 3 bases, with 13 bases left between them. CDR3 nucleotide sequence: TGTGCCAGCAGCTACGGGACTGATGGCTACGAGCAGTACTTC. Translating gives CASSYGTDGYEQYF. Combining the CDR3 with reference TRBV5-4 and TRBJ2-7 gives the whole variable domain ETGVTQSPTHLIKTRGQQVTLRCSSQSGHNTVSWYQQALGQGPQFIFQYYREEENGRGNFPPRFSGLQFPNYSSELNVNALELDDSALYLCASSYGTDGYEQYFGPGTRLTVT.

The V call is TRBV7-9, the J call TRBJ2-5, with D perhaps TRBD1 or TRBD2 (5 bases each). This CDR3 contains 14 residues. Trimming cost V 5 bases and J 2 bases, with 12 bases left between them. Germline values: CDR1 SEHNR, CDR2 FQNEAQ (reference sequence). CDR3 bases: TGTGCCAGCAGCCCTAGGGACGGTCAAGAGACCCAGTACTTC. Translating gives CASSPRDGQETQYF.

The chain links TRBV5-1 to TRBJ2-1; perhaps D is TRBD1 or TRBD2 (5 bases each). From germline, CDR1 is SGHRS and CDR2 YFSETQ. The CDR3 covers 19 residues. Trimming shortened V by 4 bases and J by 1 base, and 24 bases separated the two germline ends. CDR3 sequence: CASSKVGERTMWSYNEQFF. The CDR3 bases are TGCGCCAGCAGCAAAGTCGGGGAACGGACAATGTGGTCCTACAATGAGCAGTTCTTC.

This clone was counted between two and nine times. The chain uses TRBV5-6 and TRBJ2-2, with D unresolved. Per the germline V gene, CDR1 is SGHDT and CDR2 is YYEEEE. Trimming took off 6 bases at V and 5 bases at J, with 20 bases between the two ends. This CDR3 has 16 amino acids. CDR3 sequence (DNA): TGTGCCAGCATTTCCCTCTACAGTTTTAGTACCGGGGAGCTGTTTTTT. Protein sequence: CASISLYSFSTGELFF. The whole variable domain, filled in from reference TRBV5-6 and TRBJ2-2, reads DAGVTQSPTHLIKTRGQQVTLRCSPKSGHDTVSWYQQALGQGPQFIFQYYEEEERQRGNFPDRFSGHQFPNYSSELNVNALLLGDSALYLCASISLYSFSTGELFFGEGSRLTVL.

Points on this clone: Other DNA sequences in this specimen translate into the identical CDR3. The genes are TRBV11-2 and TRBJ2-7, with 7 nucleotides matching TRBD1. The ends lost 4 bases at V and 4 bases at J; junction bases unmatched: 1. The CDR3 sequence is 12 residues long. Germline V CDR1 and CDR2: SGHAT, FQNNGV. The CDR3 here is CASSSQGYEQYF. CDR3 nucleotides: TGTGCCAGCAGCTCACAGGGGTACGAGCAGTACTTC.

The V and J genes are TRBV11-2 and TRBJ1-1, with 9 bases that match TRBD1. V shed 8 bases, J shed 5 bases, and the junction held 9 bases outside the gene matches. The CDR3 length is 14 residues. In germline, CDR1 is SGHAT, CDR2 FQNNGV. The CDR3 here is CASPRTGAGTEAFF. CDR3 in DNA: TGTGCCAGCCCTCGGACAGGGGCCGGAACTGAAGCTTTCTTT.

About this clone itself: Germline and junction disagree at one end, which may indicate a read error. The chain employs TRBV4-2 and TRBJ2-3; possibly TRBD2 for D (6 bases). Germline V CDR1 and CDR2: LGHNA, YNFKEQ. The CDR3 consists of 14 residues. The CDR3 loop is CASGQGLRDDTQYF. In nucleotides, the CDR3 is TGTGCCAGCGGCCAAGGGCTGCGGGACGATACGCAGTATTTT.